The text below deals with one TCR beta chain. Original analysis: Reference gene primer amplification in the assay estimated nucleated cell counts. Assay: immunoSEQ multiplex PCR; the TCRdb copy retains only in-frame clones and omits some. The V and J calls and clone size come from that table; D and trimming were worked out from the DNA. The sample holds under 200,000 clones, about 87% seen once. This record comes from a study of blood T cell repertoires in COVID-19. Study information: Samples taken during acute and convalescent COVID-19 were collected in the United States, Italy and Spain. T cells, B-cell-depleted T cells, or PBMCs provided the cDNA or gDNA that served as material.

Germline lookup yields CDR1 SGHAT and CDR2 FQNNGV. The length of the CDR3 is 15 residues. V shed 5 bases, J shed 1 base, and the junction held 7 bases outside the gene matches. This chain joins TRBV11-2 and TRBJ1-1; 7 bases map to TRBD1. Material: peripheral blood. This TCR came from a man aged 60 to 69 with acute or convalescent COVID-19. For the CDR3, the DNA is TGTGCCAGCAGCCCAACCGGGACAGAGAACACTGAAGCTTTCTTT. Translated: CASSPTGTENTEAFF.